This T cell receptor beta chain stems from a study of T cell responses to AZD1222 COVID-19 vaccine listed by TCRdb under 2021. Looking at the study overall: Because spike-specific TCR depth and breadth did not differ between the two schedules, AZD1222 recipients who got a second dose at roughly 4 weeks were pooled with those who got a second dose at roughly 12 weeks. Trial participants were enrolled by age into 18-55, 56-69 and 70-plus year subgroups, with roughly 160, 29 and 62 TCR-sequenced participants respectively. A total of approximately 240 trial participants underwent TCR sequencing, of whom 207 had received two doses of AZD1222 and about 25 had received two doses of the MenACWY control vaccine. Broad study findings and their caveats: Participants were mostly white British and included more females than males, and it was suggested by the authors that clonal diversity may have been underestimated. Reportedly, almost half of the unique spike-specific TCRs recognized epitopes lying outside the regions that are mutated in the B.1.351 and B.1.1.7 variants. In the small 56-69-year group, the increase in depth fell short of significance, most likely because of low power. Conclusions about previously exposed vaccinees are limited, since just a handful of AZD1222 recipients were seropositive for SARS-CoV-2 at baseline. No day 14 peak-response samples were available, so repertoires were characterized only after the peak T cell response. A significant rise in spike-specific TCR breadth and depth was observed after two AZD1222 doses relative to day 0 and relative to MenACWY recipients. Vaccine-associated CD4 TCRs spanned the whole spike protein, with dominant responses in regions 160-218 and 743-854.

Inclusive of the bounding cysteine and phenylalanine, the CDR3 is 16 residues long. CDR3 DNA only is kept here, 48 bases in frame from base 1. Via the germline V gene, CDR1 is MGHRA and CDR2 YSYEKL. V loses 1 base at its end and J loses 0 bases; junction bases beyond the gene matches: 6. As regards this clone: The antigen it recognizes is unknown. Base qualities are not recorded, but no much larger clone differs from it by a single base.

The CDR3 regions of human TCRbeta chains were analyzed by immunosequencing. Concerning the study's data processing: TCRs in the repertoires were matched against a reference library of SARS-CoV-2-specific TCRs that had been generated with the MIRA antigen-specificity platform. Breadth was defined as the fraction of unique TCRs that were SARS-CoV-2-associated, and depth was defined as the fraction of total T cells that were SARS-CoV-2-associated. Using the MIRA data, each spike-specific TCR was assigned both to the spike region to which the TCR was reactive and to a CD4 or CD8 class. Log10-transformed breadth and depth values were compared by one-way ANOVA with Sidak's multiple comparisons tests. What TCRdb holds here is the immuneACCESS table cut down to in-frame rearrangements. Part of the clones is not present; checked against another copy, under half of the missing clones reflect an unresolved V gene, and the others are unexplained. V, J and clone size were drawn from that table, and D and trimming were deduced from the DNA. Within this sample are 90,000 to 110,000 clones, with 88% of them counted one time only. Together, the top ten hold less than 9.5% of the sample.

The time point label here, explained by the study, means: baseline before first vaccination. Vaccinee samples were obtained from the UK trials COV001 and COV002, which included a single-blind randomized controlled phase 2/3 trial of AZD1222 (ChAdOx1 nCoV-19) in healthy adults. For TCRbeta chain sequencing, PBMC samples from trial participants were taken at day 0 and at day 28 after the second dose. The starting material was peripheral blood, obtained on day 0 of AZD1222 vaccination. This clonotype was sampled from an adult in good health. The sequence joins TRBV4-1 to TRBJ2-7, with 7 central nucleotides matching TRBD1. Read as DNA, the sequence is TGCGCCAGCAGCCAAGGAGGGCACAGGGGCTCCTACGAGCAGTACTTC. Its amino acids are CASSQGGHRGSYEQYF.